The clone carrying this T cell receptor (beta chain) was recorded at least ten times. Its antigen is undetermined. V gave up 1 base and J gave up 2 bases, with 14 bases separating them. The CDR3 is 16 residues long. Germline V gene data show CDR1 as SNHLY and CDR2 as FYNNEI. TCRdb recomputed calls from the 5' RACE reads with MiXCR, one row per CDR3 protein. The sample carries tens of thousands of distinct CDR3 sequences, around 16% recorded once. These data are taken from a study of CD8 T cells in ankylosing spondylitis. Study findings and constraints: Some of these motif variants have turned up before, in reports on reactive arthritis synovial fluid and blood. The study identified a TCR beta motif of under ten highly homologous variants that appeared characteristic of ankylosing spondylitis blood. Disease-linked clones proved CD8+ and comparatively uncommon in peripheral blood.

This TCR came from a male donor with ankylosing spondylitis or in good health (not recorded which). The rearrangement joins TRBV2 to TRBJ2-5, with D unclear. Sequencing input: blood. This CDR3 reads CASSEVKTARQETQYF. CDR3 nucleotides: TGTGCCAGCAGTGAAGTTAAGACCGCTAGGCAAGAGACCCAGTACTTC.